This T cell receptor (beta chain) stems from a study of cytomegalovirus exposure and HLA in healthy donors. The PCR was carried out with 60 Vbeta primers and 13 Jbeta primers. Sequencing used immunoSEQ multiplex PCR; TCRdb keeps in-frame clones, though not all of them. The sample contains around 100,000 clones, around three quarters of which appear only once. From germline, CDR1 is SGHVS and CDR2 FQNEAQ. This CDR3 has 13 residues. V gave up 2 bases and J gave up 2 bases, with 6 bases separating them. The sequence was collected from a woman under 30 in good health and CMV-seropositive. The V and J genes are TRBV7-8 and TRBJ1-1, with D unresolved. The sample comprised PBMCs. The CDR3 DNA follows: TGTGCCAGCAGCTTAAGCGTTAACACTGAAGCTTTCTTT. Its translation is CASSLSVNTEAFF.